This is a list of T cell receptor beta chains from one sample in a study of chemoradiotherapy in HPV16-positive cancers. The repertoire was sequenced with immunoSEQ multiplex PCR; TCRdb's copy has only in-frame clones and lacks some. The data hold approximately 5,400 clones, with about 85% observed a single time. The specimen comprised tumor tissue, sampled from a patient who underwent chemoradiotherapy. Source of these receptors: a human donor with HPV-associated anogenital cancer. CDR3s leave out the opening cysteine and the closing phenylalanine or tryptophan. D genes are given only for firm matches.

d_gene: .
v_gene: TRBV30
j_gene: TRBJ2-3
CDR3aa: GASRAWPDTQY

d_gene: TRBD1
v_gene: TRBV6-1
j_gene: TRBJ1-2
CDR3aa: ASSEGDRVGPGYT

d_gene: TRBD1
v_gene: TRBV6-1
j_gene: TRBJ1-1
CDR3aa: ASSESGGITEAF

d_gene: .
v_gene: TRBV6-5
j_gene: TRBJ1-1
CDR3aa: ATKRDITNTEAF

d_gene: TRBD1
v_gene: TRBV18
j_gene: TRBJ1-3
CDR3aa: ASSGTVSSGNTIY

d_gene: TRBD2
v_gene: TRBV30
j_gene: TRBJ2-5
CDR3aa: AWSTQRGPQLQETQY

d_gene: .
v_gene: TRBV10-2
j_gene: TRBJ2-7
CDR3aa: ASSETSSGEQY

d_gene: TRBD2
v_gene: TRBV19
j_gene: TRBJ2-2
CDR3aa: ASSNYLAGVGELF

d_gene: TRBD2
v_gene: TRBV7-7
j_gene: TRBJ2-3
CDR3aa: ASSLRASGKADTQY

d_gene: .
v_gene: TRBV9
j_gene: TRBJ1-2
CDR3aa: ASSVDGTDGYT

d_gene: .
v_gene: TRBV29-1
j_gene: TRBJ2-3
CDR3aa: SVVWAGFLDTQY

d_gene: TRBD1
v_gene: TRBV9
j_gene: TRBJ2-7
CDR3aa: ASSSGQVSYEQY

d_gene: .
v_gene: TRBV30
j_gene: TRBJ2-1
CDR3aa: AWSGTGTYNEQF

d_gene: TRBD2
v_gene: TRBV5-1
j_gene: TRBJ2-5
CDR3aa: ASSWGLAGGRGQETQY

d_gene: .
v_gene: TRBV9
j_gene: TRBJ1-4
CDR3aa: ASSSDQGGEEKLF

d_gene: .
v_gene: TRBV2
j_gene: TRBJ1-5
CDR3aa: ASSEATRTALGDQPQH

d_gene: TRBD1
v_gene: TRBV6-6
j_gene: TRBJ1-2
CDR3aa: ASSYGTVYGYT

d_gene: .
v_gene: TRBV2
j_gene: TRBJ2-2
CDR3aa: ASLGTGTGELF

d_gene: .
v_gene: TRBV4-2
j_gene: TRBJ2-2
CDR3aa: ASSQDRPGELF

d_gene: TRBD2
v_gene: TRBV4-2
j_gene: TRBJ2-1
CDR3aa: ASSPAETSFRHNEQF

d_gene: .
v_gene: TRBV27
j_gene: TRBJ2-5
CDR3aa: ASSRNQETQY

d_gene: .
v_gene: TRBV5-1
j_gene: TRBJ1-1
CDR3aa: ASSLQITNTEAF

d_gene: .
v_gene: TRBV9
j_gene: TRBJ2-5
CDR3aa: ASSVREETQY

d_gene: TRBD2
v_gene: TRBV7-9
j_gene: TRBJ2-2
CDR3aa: ASSVTSGVAGELF

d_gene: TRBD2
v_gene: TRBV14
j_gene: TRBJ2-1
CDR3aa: ASSQVPGLGNEQF

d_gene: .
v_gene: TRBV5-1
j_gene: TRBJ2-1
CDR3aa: ATSDSSYNEQF

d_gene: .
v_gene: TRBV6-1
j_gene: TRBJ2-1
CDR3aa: ASSERGDRFLCL

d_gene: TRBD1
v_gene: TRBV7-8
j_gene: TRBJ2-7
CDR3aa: ASSAKWGTGSRYEQY

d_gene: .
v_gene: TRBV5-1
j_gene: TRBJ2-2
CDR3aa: ASSLLPSTGPNTGELF

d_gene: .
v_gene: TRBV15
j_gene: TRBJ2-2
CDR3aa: ATSSPSALGYGELF

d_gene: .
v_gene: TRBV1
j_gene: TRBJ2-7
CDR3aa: TSSQDRGPGRSSYEQY

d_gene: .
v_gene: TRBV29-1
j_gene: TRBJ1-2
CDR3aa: SVERPGGNYGYT

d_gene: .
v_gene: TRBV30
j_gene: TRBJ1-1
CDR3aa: AWDPLTNTEAF

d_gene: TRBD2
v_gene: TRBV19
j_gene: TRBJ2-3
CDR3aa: ASSSISQTSISTDTQY

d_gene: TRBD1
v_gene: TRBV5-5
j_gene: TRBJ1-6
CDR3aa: ASSLQGGDLLH

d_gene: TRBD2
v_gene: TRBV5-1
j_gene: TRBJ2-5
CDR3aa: ASKEVRGGRETQY